These T cell receptor beta chains were read from a single sample in a study of chemoradiotherapy in HPV16-positive cancers. This table comes from immunoSEQ multiplex PCR, and its TCRdb copy is limited to in-frame clones, with some not included. The sample contains 25,000 to 40,000 clones, roughly nine tenths of which appear only once. The starting material was blood, obtained from a patient who underwent chemoradiotherapy. These receptors came from a human donor with HPV-associated anogenital cancer. The CDR3 runs from the conserved cysteine through the conserved F or W. D genes are given only for firm matches. Clone size is shown for a subset of rows, as once, few, many or a class of expanded clone.

clone size: once
V gene: TRBV30
J gene: TRBJ1-3
D gene: NA
CDR3 DNA: TGTGCCTGGAAGGGGTCTGGAAACACCATATATTTT
CDR3 protein: CAWKGSGNTIYF

clone size: NA
V gene: TRBV6-5
J gene: TRBJ2-3
D gene: NA
CDR3 DNA: TGTGCCAGCAGTACAGCGTCAGATACGCAGTATTTT
CDR3 protein: CASSTASDTQYF

clone size: NA
V gene: TRBV18
J gene: TRBJ2-7
D gene: NA
CDR3 DNA: TGTGCCAGCTCACCATCGCCCTACGAGCAGTACTTC
CDR3 protein: CASSPSPYEQYF

clone size: NA
V gene: TRBV12-5
J gene: TRBJ1-1
D gene: NA
CDR3 DNA: TGTGCTAGTGGTTTAGGGGGACCCACTGAAGCTTTCTTT
CDR3 protein: CASGLGGPTEAFF

clone size: NA
V gene: TRBV6-5
J gene: TRBJ1-3
D gene: NA
CDR3 DNA: TGTGCCAGTGGGACCCGCTCTGGAAACACCATATATTTT
CDR3 protein: CASGTRSGNTIYF

clone size: NA
V gene: TRBV6-5
J gene: TRBJ1-1
D gene: TRBD1
CDR3 DNA: TGTGCCAGCAGTTACGGGGGACAGGTTGCCACTGAAGCTTTCTTT
CDR3 protein: CASSYGGQVATEAFF

clone size: NA
V gene: TRBV5-4
J gene: TRBJ1-2
D gene: TRBD1
CDR3 DNA: TGTGCCAGCAGTTCCAGGGGGATCGATGGCTACACCTTC
CDR3 protein: CASSSRGIDGYTF

clone size: NA
V gene: TRBV7-9
J gene: TRBJ2-2
D gene: NA
CDR3 DNA: TGTGCCAGCAGCTTTGGGGCGACCGGGGAGCTGTTTTTT
CDR3 protein: CASSFGATGELFF

clone size: once
V gene: TRBV29-1
J gene: TRBJ2-3
D gene: NA
CDR3 DNA: TGCAGCGTGGGGGACGGGGTGGTCACAGATACGCAGTATTTT
CDR3 protein: CSVGDGVVTDTQYF

clone size: NA
V gene: TRBV2
J gene: TRBJ2-5
D gene: TRBD1
CDR3 DNA: TGTGCCAGCAGTGAAGGACAGGGGACTGGAACCCAGTACTTC
CDR3 protein: CASSEGQGTGTQYF

clone size: once
V gene: TRBV12-5
J gene: TRBJ2-5
D gene: TRBD1
CDR3 DNA: TGTGCTAGTGGTTTGAGGGACAGGGGAGTAGGCCAAGAGACCCAGTACTTC
CDR3 protein: CASGLRDRGVGQETQYF

clone size: NA
V gene: TRBV5-5
J gene: TRBJ2-7
D gene: NA
CDR3 DNA: TGTGCCAGTAGCTCGGGGCTTGCGAATACCTACGAGCAGTACTTC
CDR3 protein: CASSSGLANTYEQYF

clone size: NA
V gene: TRBV19
J gene: TRBJ2-7
D gene: NA
CDR3 DNA: TGTGCCAGTAGTATAAGCAGGGACGGGGAGCAGTACTTC
CDR3 protein: CASSISRDGEQYF

clone size: NA
V gene: TRBV6-1
J gene: TRBJ2-7
D gene: TRBD1
CDR3 DNA: TGTGCCAGCAGGCAGACAGGGGCGGCCTACGAGCAGTACTTC
CDR3 protein: CASRQTGAAYEQYF

clone size: NA
V gene: TRBV5-1
J gene: TRBJ2-7
D gene: TRBD2
CDR3 DNA: TGCGCCAGCAGCTCGAGCGGGAGGGCTTCCGAGCAGTACTTC
CDR3 protein: CASSSSGRASEQYF

clone size: NA
V gene: TRBV7-8
J gene: TRBJ2-3
D gene: NA
CDR3 DNA: TGTGCCAGCAGCCCAGTACGTTGGGATACGCAGTATTTT
CDR3 protein: CASSPVRWDTQYF

clone size: once
V gene: TRBV30
J gene: TRBJ1-3
D gene: NA
CDR3 DNA: TGTGCCTGGATGGCCGGGAGGGGAAACACCATATATTTT
CDR3 protein: CAWMAGRGNTIYF

clone size: NA
V gene: TRBV29-1
J gene: TRBJ2-3
D gene: TRBD2
CDR3 DNA: TGCAGCGTCTCCGGGACTAGCGGGGGGCGAGGTGATACGCAGTATTTT
CDR3 protein: CSVSGTSGGRGDTQYF

clone size: NA
V gene: TRBV5-1
J gene: TRBJ1-6
D gene: NA
CDR3 DNA: TGCGCCAGCAGCTTGAGGACAGCTAATTCACCCCTCCACTTT
CDR3 protein: CASSLRTANSPLHF

clone size: NA
V gene: TRBV7-5
J gene: TRBJ2-2
D gene: NA
CDR3 DNA: TGTGTCAGAAGCTCCCCAATCGGGGGGGGAACCACCGGGGAGCTGTTTTTT
CDR3 protein: CVRSSPIGGGTTGELFF

clone size: NA
V gene: TRBV7-7
J gene: TRBJ2-5
D gene: TRBD2
CDR3 DNA: TGTGCCAGCAGCCCAACCCCTAGCGGGGGTCATGGAGAGACCCAGTACTTC
CDR3 protein: CASSPTPSGGHGETQYF

clone size: NA
V gene: TRBV5-6
J gene: TRBJ1-2
D gene: TRBD1
CDR3 DNA: TGTGCCAGCAGCGGAACCGGGACAGCCGTCGACTATGGCTACACCTTC
CDR3 protein: CASSGTGTAVDYGYTF

clone size: NA
V gene: TRBV9
J gene: TRBJ1-1
D gene: NA
CDR3 DNA: TGTGCCAGCAGCCTAAATTCGGACCGGAACACTGAAGCTTTCTTT
CDR3 protein: CASSLNSDRNTEAFF

clone size: NA
V gene: TRBV6-5
J gene: TRBJ1-6
D gene: NA
CDR3 DNA: TGTGCCAGCAGACTTTCGACCCAAAGAGGTTCACCCCTCCACTTT
CDR3 protein: CASRLSTQRGSPLHF

clone size: NA
V gene: TRBV4-3
J gene: TRBJ1-2
D gene: NA
CDR3 DNA: TGCGCCAGCAGCCAAGATGGGGGCGGTGACTATGGCTACACCTTC
CDR3 protein: CASSQDGGGDYGYTF

clone size: NA
V gene: TRBV5-1
J gene: TRBJ1-2
D gene: TRBD1
CDR3 DNA: TGCGCCAGCAGCCTACAGGGGTTAAACTATGGCTACACCTTC
CDR3 protein: CASSLQGLNYGYTF

clone size: few
V gene: TRBV5-1
J gene: TRBJ1-3
D gene: NA
CDR3 DNA: TGCGCCAGCAGCTTACAGGGATCGTCTGGAAACACCATATATTTT
CDR3 protein: CASSLQGSSGNTIYF

clone size: NA
V gene: TRBV7-8
J gene: TRBJ2-5
D gene: NA
CDR3 DNA: TGTGCCAGCAGCTTAATGGGAGAGGGGAAAGAGACCCAGTACTTC
CDR3 protein: CASSLMGEGKETQYF

clone size: few
V gene: TRBV2
J gene: TRBJ2-5
D gene: NA
CDR3 DNA: TGTGCCAGCACCGAGAGGGGGGAGAGCCAAGAGACCCAGTACTTC
CDR3 protein: CASTERGESQETQYF

clone size: NA
V gene: TRBV18
J gene: TRBJ2-7
D gene: NA
CDR3 DNA: TGTGCCAGCTCACCCGGCAGATATGCCTACGAGCAGTACTTC
CDR3 protein: CASSPGRYAYEQYF

clone size: NA
V gene: TRBV30
J gene: TRBJ2-2
D gene: NA
CDR3 DNA: TGTGCCTGGACCTTGACCGGGGAGCTGTTTTTT
CDR3 protein: CAWTLTGELFF

clone size: NA
V gene: TRBV30
J gene: TRBJ1-3
D gene: TRBD1
CDR3 DNA: TGTGCCTTAGGGACAGGACCTGGAAACACCATATATTTT
CDR3 protein: CALGTGPGNTIYF

clone size: NA
V gene: TRBV7-3
J gene: TRBJ1-1
D gene: NA
CDR3 DNA: TGTGCCAGCAGCTTATTTTCCAGGAACACTGAAGCTTTCTTT
CDR3 protein: CASSLFSRNTEAFF

clone size: NA
V gene: TRBV27
J gene: TRBJ1-1
D gene: NA
CDR3 DNA: TGTGCCAGCAGTCCTCGTGAGGCCACTGAAGCTTTCTTT
CDR3 protein: CASSPREATEAFF

clone size: NA
V gene: TRBV19
J gene: TRBJ1-1
D gene: NA
CDR3 DNA: TGTGCCAGTAGTTTGTCAGGAACATTAAACACTGAAGCTTTCTTT
CDR3 protein: CASSLSGTLNTEAFF

clone size: NA
V gene: TRBV10-3
J gene: TRBJ1-6
D gene: TRBD1
CDR3 DNA: TGTGCCACCCAGGGACAGAGTAATTCACCCCTCCACTTT
CDR3 protein: CATQGQSNSPLHF

clone size: once
V gene: TRBV5-1
J gene: TRBJ1-1
D gene: TRBD1
CDR3 DNA: TGCGCCAGCCACCTATGGACAGGAGATGAAGCTTTCTTT
CDR3 protein: CASHLWTGDEAFF

clone size: NA
V gene: TRBV25-1
J gene: TRBJ2-5
D gene: NA
CDR3 DNA: TGTGCCAGCAGTGACACAGGGCCTGCAGAGACCCAGTACTTC
CDR3 protein: CASSDTGPAETQYF

clone size: NA
V gene: TRBV9
J gene: TRBJ2-2
D gene: NA
CDR3 DNA: TGTGCCAGCAGCGAGGAGGACTCAGACACCGGGGAGCTGTTTTTT
CDR3 protein: CASSEEDSDTGELFF

clone size: NA
V gene: TRBV10-3
J gene: TRBJ1-1
D gene: NA
CDR3 DNA: TGTGCCATCAGTGGGGGCCTGGGGGTCCAAACTGAAGCTTTCTTT
CDR3 protein: CAISGGLGVQTEAFF

clone size: NA
V gene: TRBV5-4
J gene: TRBJ1-1
D gene: NA
CDR3 DNA: TGTGCCAGCAGCTTGGAGCCTTGGTGGTTGGTCACTGAAGCTTTCTTT
CDR3 protein: CASSLEPWWLVTEAFF

clone size: NA
V gene: TRBV9
J gene: TRBJ2-2
D gene: TRBD1
CDR3 DNA: TGTGCCAGCAGCGTAGGAGCAGGGGGCTTTACCACCGGGGAGCTGTTTTTT
CDR3 protein: CASSVGAGGFTTGELFF

clone size: NA
V gene: TRBV7-8
J gene: TRBJ2-2
D gene: NA
CDR3 DNA: TGTGCCAGCAGCACGGACACTCCGAACACCGGGGAGCTGTTTTTT
CDR3 protein: CASSTDTPNTGELFF

clone size: NA
V gene: TRBV7-2
J gene: TRBJ1-5
D gene: NA
CDR3 DNA: TGTGCCAGCAGCTTAGGCAGGGGCAATCAGCCCCAGCATTTT
CDR3 protein: CASSLGRGNQPQHF

clone size: NA
V gene: TRBV19
J gene: TRBJ2-1
D gene: NA
CDR3 DNA: TGTGCCAGTAGGGGGTCGATGGCAGGGTACGAGCAGTTCTTC
CDR3 protein: CASRGSMAGYEQFF

clone size: NA
V gene: TRBV7-9
J gene: TRBJ1-5
D gene: NA
CDR3 DNA: TGTGCCAGCAGCTTGGACGGTTACAATCAGCCCCAGCATTTT
CDR3 protein: CASSLDGYNQPQHF

clone size: NA
V gene: TRBV5-4
J gene: TRBJ2-3
D gene: TRBD2
CDR3 DNA: TGTGCCAGCAGCCGGGGACTAGCGGGAACCACAGATACGCAGTATTTT
CDR3 protein: CASSRGLAGTTDTQYF

clone size: once
V gene: TRBV7-8
J gene: TRBJ1-1
D gene: NA
CDR3 DNA: TGTGCCAGCAGCCCCCCGGGGGCGAACACTGAAGCTTTCTTT
CDR3 protein: CASSPPGANTEAFF